The source of this TCR beta chain is a study of OX40 agonist ivuxolimab in advanced cancers. Study in general: The drug used for patients, ivuxolimab, was an agonistic anti-OX40 (CD134) antibody. In three patients, partial responses were observed, one with hepatocellular carcinoma and two with cutaneous melanoma. Age averaged 60 years (range roughly 23 to 90), and more than 80% were male.

Study conclusions and caveats: In the 0.1 to 3.0 mg/kg range, CD4+ and CD8+ blood T cells had expanded clonally by week 6.

About this clone itself: Its antigen is as yet unknown.

Produced via immunoSEQ multiplex PCR; TCRdb's table is partial and in-frame only. The sample contains 65,000 to 70,000 clones, 85% to 90% of which appear only once. The sample consisted of CD4+ or CD8+ T cells sorted from blood, taken in a trial of the OX40 agonist ivuxolimab. This sequence originates from an adult with an advanced solid tumor such as melanoma, head and neck, liver or kidney cancer.

CDR3 nucleotides: TGTGCCAGCAGCCCTCGGACTAGCGGGAGGGGATACAATGAGCAGTTCTTC. Protein: CASSPRTSGRGYNEQFF. The chain uses TRBV7-6 and TRBJ2-1, with 15 positions matching TRBD2. The CDR3 extends over 17 amino acids. V lost 5 bases, J lost 4 bases, and 6 bases stayed unmatched. Per germline, CDR1 SGHVS and CDR2 FNYEAQ.